A selection of T cell receptor beta chains follows, all from one sample in a study of blood T cell repertoires in COVID-19. Produced via immunoSEQ multiplex PCR; TCRdb's table is partial and in-frame only. There are 250,000 to 300,000 clones in the sample; roughly 86% occur only once, and 3.6% lies in the top ten. The sequenced material came from peripheral blood. The receptors come from a man younger than 30 with active or convalescent COVID-19. Both conserved end residues are part of each CDR3. A D gene is named only where the DNA matches it firmly. Rows may omit the clone size; those that give it use once, few, many or a size class.

NA,TRBV6-5,NA,TRBJ2-1,CASSYVPDNEQFF,TGTGCCAGCAGTTACGTTCCAGACAATGAGCAGTTCTTC
NA,TRBV12-3/TRBV12-4,NA,TRBJ1-1,CASRQTGDTEAFF,TGTGCCAGCAGACAGACAGGTGACACTGAAGCTTTCTTT
TRBD1,TRBV28,NA,TRBJ1-1,CASGRQGRTEAFF,TGTGCCAGCGGGAGACAGGGGAGGACTGAAGCTTTCTTT
NA,TRBV24-1,NA,TRBJ2-5,CATSDPPSAGQETQYF,TGTGCCACCAGTGATCCACCCTCCGCCGGCCAAGAGACCCAGTACTTC
NA,TRBV19,once,TRBJ2-6,CASEEGASSGANVLTF,TGTGCCAGTGAGGAGGGGGCGTCCTCTGGGGCCAACGTCCTGACTTTC
NA,TRBV6-5,NA,TRBJ2-7,CATRRDSRASYEQYF,TGTGCCACCCGACGGGACTCTCGAGCATCCTACGAGCAGTACTTC
TRBD1,TRBV24-1,NA,TRBJ2-1,CATSDLRTGVDEQFF,TGTGCCACCAGTGATTTGCGGACAGGGGTGGATGAGCAGTTCTTC
NA,TRBV29-1,few,TRBJ2-7,CSVVYPGSRDYEQYF,TGCAGCGTTGTTTATCCGGGTTCGAGGGACTACGAGCAGTACTTC
NA,TRBV18,NA,TRBJ2-1,CASSPQRESYNEQFF,TGTGCCAGCTCACCACAGCGCGAATCCTACAATGAGCAGTTCTTC
NA,TRBV25-1,NA,TRBJ1-5,CASSESLRHSNQPQHF,TGTGCCAGCAGTGAATCCTTGCGACACTCCAATCAGCCCCAGCATTTT
NA,TRBV5-8,NA,TRBJ1-1,CASSLAGNTEAFF,TGTGCCAGCAGCTTGGCAGGGAACACTGAAGCTTTCTTT
NA,TRBV24-1,NA,TRBJ1-4,CATSDPASEKLFF,TGTGCCACCAGTGATCCCGCCAGTGAAAAACTGTTTTTT
NA,TRBV6-5,NA,TRBJ1-1,CASIIQTNTEAFF,TGTGCCAGCATCATACAGACGAACACTGAAGCTTTCTTT
NA,TRBV7-2,NA,TRBJ2-7,CASSLVSDEQYF,TGTGCCAGCAGCTTAGTGAGTGACGAGCAGTACTTC
NA,TRBV12-3/TRBV12-4,NA,TRBJ1-2,CASISGGGGYTF,TGTGCCAGCATTTCTGGAGGAGGTGGCTACACCTTC
NA,TRBV19,NA,TRBJ2-3,CASSQGQTDTQYF,TGTGCCAGTAGTCAAGGACAGACTGATACGCAGTATTTT
TRBD1,TRBV4-1,NA,TRBJ1-1,CASSQPGGERAFF,TGCGCCAGCAGCCAACCAGGGGGCGAGAGAGCTTTCTTT
NA,TRBV7-2,NA,TRBJ2-3,CASSGQHDLKPWDTQYF,TGTGCCAGCAGCGGACAGCACGACCTCAAACCGTGGGATACGCAGTATTTT
NA,TRBV24-1,NA,TRBJ2-7,CATSRGYEQYF,TGTGCCACCAGTAGAGGCTACGAGCAGTACTTC
NA,TRBV2,NA,TRBJ1-2,CASSRWGVQAYGYTF,TGTGCCAGCAGTCGTTGGGGGGTCCAGGCGTATGGCTACACCTTC
NA,TRBV7-9,NA,TRBJ1-1,CASSLQGNTEAFF,TGTGCCAGCAGCCTACAGGGGAACACTGAAGCTTTCTTT
TRBD2,TRBV5-1,NA,TRBJ2-5,CASSTPFGREGETQYF,TGCGCCAGCAGCACTCCTTTTGGGCGGGAGGGAGAGACCCAGTACTTC
NA,TRBV6-1,medium-sized,TRBJ2-1,CASSASGSAAYNEQFF,TGTGCCAGCAGTGCTTCCGGGAGTGCGGCCTACAATGAGCAGTTCTTC
TRBD2,TRBV6-5,NA,TRBJ2-2,CASTGGSGELFF,TGTGCCAGCACCGGGGGGTCCGGGGAGCTGTTTTTT
TRBD1,TRBV19,NA,TRBJ1-2,CASSRGQTPYGYTF,TGTGCCAGTAGTAGGGGACAGACCCCCTATGGCTACACCTTC
NA,TRBV2,NA,TRBJ2-1,CASILANNEQFF,TGTGCCAGCATCCTAGCCAACAATGAGCAGTTCTTC
TRBD2,TRBV3-1/TRBV3-2,NA,TRBJ2-1,CASSQGPRSGEWYEQFF,TGTGCCAGCAGCCAAGGCCCCCGCAGCGGGGAGTGGTATGAGCAGTTCTTC
TRBD1,TRBV7-8,NA,TRBJ1-3,CASSWGQGTGNTIYF,TGTGCCAGCAGCTGGGGACAGGGGACTGGAAACACCATATATTTT
TRBD1,TRBV24-1,NA,TRBJ2-5,CATSDLGQGGTQYF,TGTGCCACCAGTGATTTGGGACAGGGGGGGACCCAGTACTTC
TRBD2,TRBV6-2/TRBV6-3,NA,TRBJ2-3,CASSDPSGASTDTQYF,TGTGCCAGCAGTGACCCTAGCGGGGCTAGCACAGATACGCAGTATTTT
TRBD1,TRBV2,NA,TRBJ1-5,CASSEAGQGARSNQPQHF,TGTGCCAGCAGTGAAGCGGGACAGGGGGCGCGTAGCAATCAGCCCCAGCATTTT
NA,TRBV9,NA,TRBJ2-7,CASSDSTSPEQYF,TGTGCCAGCAGCGACTCCACCTCCCCCGAGCAGTACTTC
NA,TRBV6-4,once,TRBJ2-3,CASSRLERDTQYF,TGTGCCAGCAGCCGACTAGAACGAGATACGCAGTATTTT
NA,TRBV25-1,NA,TRBJ2-7,CASSGDFTYEQYF,TGTGCCAGCAGTGGCGACTTCACCTACGAGCAGTACTTC
NA,TRBV5-4,NA,TRBJ1-3,CASRPGLGSGNTIYF,TGTGCCAGCAGACCGGGACTCGGCTCTGGAAACACCATATATTTT
TRBD2,TRBV6-6,NA,TRBJ2-3,CASSQKGLAGDTDTQYF,TGTGCCAGCAGTCAGAAAGGACTAGCGGGGGACACAGATACGCAGTATTTT
NA,TRBV29-1,NA,TRBJ1-6,CSVAVAGDSPLHF,TGCAGCGTCGCGGTGGCAGGGGATTCACCCCTCCACTTT
NA,TRBV12-3/TRBV12-4,NA,TRBJ1-5,CASTITGSQPQHF,TGTGCCAGCACTATAACAGGTAGTCAGCCCCAGCATTTT
TRBD1,TRBV2,NA,TRBJ1-3,CASSVGQFSGNTIYF,TGTGCCAGCAGTGTGGGACAGTTCTCTGGAAACACCATATATTTT
TRBD1,TRBV7-2,NA,TRBJ2-1,CASSDGTGLHNEQFF,TGTGCCAGCAGCGACGGGACAGGGCTTCACAATGAGCAGTTCTTC
NA,TRBV6-1,NA,TRBJ1-1,CASSELRSVNTEAFF,TGTGCCAGCAGTGAACTTCGGTCGGTGAACACTGAAGCTTTCTTT
NA,TRBV18,NA,TRBJ1-5,CASSTGAGLNQPQHF,TGTGCCAGCTCAACCGGGGCAGGACTAAATCAGCCCCAGCATTTT
TRBD1,TRBV6-5,few,TRBJ1-2,CASSYFQRTGGLGYTF,TGTGCCAGCAGTTACTTCCAAAGGACAGGGGGCCTTGGCTACACCTTC
NA,TRBV9,once,TRBJ1-4,CASSEGLAEKLFF,TGTGCCAGCAGCGAGGGGCTGGCTGAAAAACTGTTTTTT
NA,TRBV2,NA,TRBJ2-5,CASRRGWQETQYF,TGTGCCAGCCGTCGCGGGTGGCAAGAGACCCAGTACTTC
TRBD1,TRBV27,NA,TRBJ2-2,CASSFKGGNAGELFF,TGTGCCAGCAGTTTCAAAGGGGGCAACGCCGGGGAGCTGTTTTTT
NA,TRBV6-4,NA,TRBJ1-1,CASVVQENTEAFF,TGTGCCAGCGTTGTGCAGGAGAACACTGAAGCTTTCTTT
NA,TRBV5-1,NA,TRBJ2-7,CASSLSYSWGEVAYEQYF,TGCGCCAGCAGCTTATCCTACTCGTGGGGGGAGGTTGCGTACGAGCAGTACTTC
NA,TRBV7-2,NA,TRBJ2-1,CASSPAVLNEQFF,TGTGCCAGCAGCCCCGCTGTACTCAATGAGCAGTTCTTC
NA,TRBV3-1/TRBV3-2,NA,TRBJ2-7,CASSQEGGSKYF,TGTGCCAGCAGCCAAGAAGGAGGGTCTAAGTACTTC
NA,TRBV6-5,NA,TRBJ2-3,CASSYQGVSGDTQYF,TGTGCCAGCAGTTATCAGGGTGTCTCAGGCGATACGCAGTATTTT
TRBD1,TRBV29-1,NA,TRBJ2-1,CSVVQGASSYNEQFF,TGCAGCGTTGTTCAGGGGGCAAGCTCCTACAATGAGCAGTTCTTC
NA,TRBV27,NA,TRBJ2-4,CASGTDPLYIQYF,TGTGCCAGCGGGACTGATCCCCTTTACATTCAGTACTTC
NA,TRBV11-2,NA,TRBJ2-5,CASSPRQGQETQYF,TGTGCCAGCAGCCCCCGGCAGGGACAAGAGACCCAGTACTTC
NA,TRBV5-5,once,TRBJ1-2,CASSLTGYGYTF,TGTGCCAGCAGCTTGACCGGCTATGGCTACACCTTC
TRBD1,TRBV24-1,NA,TRBJ1-5,CATSDPDRGRDQPQHF,TGTGCCACCAGTGATCCAGACAGGGGAAGAGATCAGCCCCAGCATTTT
NA,TRBV11-2,NA,TRBJ1-2,CASGENPANYGYTF,TGTGCCAGCGGGGAGAATCCGGCAAACTATGGCTACACCTTC
TRBD2,TRBV5-1,NA,TRBJ2-5,CASSLDPGGQETQYF,TGCGCCAGCAGCTTGGATCCGGGAGGGCAAGAGACCCAGTACTTC